Detailed here is one T cell receptor (beta chain). The antigen remains undetermined. This entry comes from a study of T cells in localized non-small cell lung cancer. Regarding the study as a whole: Out of the top 100 tumor clones, a median about 57 were seen in adjacent lung. Uninvolved adjacent lung showed higher T cell clonality than tumor.

Method: immunoSEQ multiplex PCR; TCRdb's copy keeps in-frame clones and lacks some. This repertoire shows tens of thousands of clones, 93% found once; its top ten account for 7.9%. This CDR3 comprises 12 residues. Deletions cut 4 bases from V and 3 bases from J, with 3 bases between. Germline lookup yields CDR1 SGHTA and CDR2 FQGTGA. This chain links TRBV7-3 with TRBJ2-2; D unclear. Source: peripheral blood, taken before any cancer treatment. The TCR comes from a female donor of 60 years or more with stage I lung adenocarcinoma. This chain's CDR3 is CASSSYTGELFF. CDR3 sequence (DNA): TGTGCCAGCAGCTCTTACACCGGGGAGCTGTTTTTT.